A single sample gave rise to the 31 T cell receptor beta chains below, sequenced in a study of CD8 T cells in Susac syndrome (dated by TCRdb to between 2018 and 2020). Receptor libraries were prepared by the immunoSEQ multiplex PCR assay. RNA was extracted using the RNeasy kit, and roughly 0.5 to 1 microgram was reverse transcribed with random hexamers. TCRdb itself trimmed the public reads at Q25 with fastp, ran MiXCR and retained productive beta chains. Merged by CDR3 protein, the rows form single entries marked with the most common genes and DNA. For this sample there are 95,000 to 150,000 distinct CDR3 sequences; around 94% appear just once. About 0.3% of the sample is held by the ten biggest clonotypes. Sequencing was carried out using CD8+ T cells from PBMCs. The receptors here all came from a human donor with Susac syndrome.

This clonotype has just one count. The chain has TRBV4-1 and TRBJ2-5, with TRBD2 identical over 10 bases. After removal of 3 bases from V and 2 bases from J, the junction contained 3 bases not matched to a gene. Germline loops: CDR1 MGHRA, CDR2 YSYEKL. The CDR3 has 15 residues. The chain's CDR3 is CASSQGLAIQETQYF. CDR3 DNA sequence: TGCGCCAGCAGCCAGGGACTAGCGATACAAGAGACCCAGTACTTC.

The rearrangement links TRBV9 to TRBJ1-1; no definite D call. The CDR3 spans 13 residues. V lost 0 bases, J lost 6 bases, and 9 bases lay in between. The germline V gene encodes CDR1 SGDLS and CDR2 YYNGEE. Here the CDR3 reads CASSVANLAEAFF. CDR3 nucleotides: TGTGCCAGCAGCGTAGCTAATCTCGCTGAAGCTTTCTTT.

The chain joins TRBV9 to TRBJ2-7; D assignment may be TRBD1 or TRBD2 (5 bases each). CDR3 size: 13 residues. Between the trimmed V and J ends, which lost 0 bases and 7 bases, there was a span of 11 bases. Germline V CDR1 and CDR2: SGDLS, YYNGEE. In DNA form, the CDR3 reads TGTGCCAGCAGCGTAGATACCAGGGAGGAGCAGTACTTC. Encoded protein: CASSVDTREEQYF.

CDR3 protein: CASNGGGPGYEQYF. CDR3 nucleotides: TGTGCCAGCAACGGCGGGGGGCCGGGCTACGAGCAGTACTTC. The chain couples TRBV12-3 or TRBV12-4 to TRBJ2-7; 8 bases map to TRBD2. The ends lost 7 bases at V and 3 bases at J; junction bases unmatched: 8. The CDR3 is 14 amino acids.

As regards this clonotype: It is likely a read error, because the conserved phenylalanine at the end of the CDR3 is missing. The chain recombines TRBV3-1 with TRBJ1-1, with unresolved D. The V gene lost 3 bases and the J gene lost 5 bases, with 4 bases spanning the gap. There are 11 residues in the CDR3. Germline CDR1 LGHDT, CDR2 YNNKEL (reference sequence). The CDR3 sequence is CASSQKTEAFL. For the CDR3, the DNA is TGTGCCAGCAGCCAGAAGACTGAAGCTTTCCTT.

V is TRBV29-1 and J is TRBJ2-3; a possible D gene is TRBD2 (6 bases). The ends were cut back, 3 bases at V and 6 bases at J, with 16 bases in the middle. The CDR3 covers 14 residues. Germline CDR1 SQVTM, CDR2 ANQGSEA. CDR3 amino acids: CSVEGTLGLDTQYF. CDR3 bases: TGCAGCGTTGAGGGGACTTTGGGGCTGGATACGCAGTATTTT.

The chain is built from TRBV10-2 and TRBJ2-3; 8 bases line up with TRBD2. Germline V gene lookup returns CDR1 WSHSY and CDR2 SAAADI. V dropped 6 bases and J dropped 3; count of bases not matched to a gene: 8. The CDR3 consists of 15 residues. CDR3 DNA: TGCGCCAGCAGAGACGGGGGGGCCCTGACAGATACGCAGTATTTT. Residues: CASRDGGALTDTQYF.

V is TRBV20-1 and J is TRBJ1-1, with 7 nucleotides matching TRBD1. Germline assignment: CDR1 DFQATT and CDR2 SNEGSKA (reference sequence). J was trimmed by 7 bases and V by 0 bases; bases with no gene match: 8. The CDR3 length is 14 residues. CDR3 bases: TGCAGTGCTAGAGATCGGCAGGGGGATATTGAAGCTTTCTTT. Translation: CSARDRQGDIEAFF.

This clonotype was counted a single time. The CDR3 region is CASSPTLSLAGDGDTQYF. The CDR3 DNA sequence: TGTGCCAGCAGCCCCACACTTTCGCTAGCGGGGGACGGCGATACGCAGTATTTT. The chain joins TRBV3-1 to TRBJ2-3; 10 bases fit TRBD2. Germline trimming cut 4 bases from V and 6 bases from J; bases unmatched to any gene: 16. Germline V lookup: CDR1 LGHDT, CDR2 YNNKEL (reference sequence). This CDR3 has 18 amino acids.

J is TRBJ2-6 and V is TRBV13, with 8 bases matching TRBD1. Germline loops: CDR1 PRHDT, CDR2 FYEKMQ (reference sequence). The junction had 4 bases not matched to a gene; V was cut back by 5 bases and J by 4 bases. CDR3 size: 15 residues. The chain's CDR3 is CASSPGTGGANVLTF. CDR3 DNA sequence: TGTGCCAGCAGCCCCGGGACAGGAGGGGCCAACGTCCTGACTTTC.

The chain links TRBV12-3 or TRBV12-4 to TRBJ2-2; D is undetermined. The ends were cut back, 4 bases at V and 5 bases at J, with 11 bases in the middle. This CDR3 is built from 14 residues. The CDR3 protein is CASSSIDITGELFF. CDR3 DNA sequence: TGTGCCAGCAGTTCAATCGACATAACCGGGGAGCTGTTTTTT.

The chain's CDR3 is CSARRAGYNEQFF. The CDR3 DNA reads as TGCAGTGCTAGAAGGGCAGGCTACAATGAGCAGTTCTTC. This chain links TRBV20-1 with TRBJ2-1, with unresolved D. Between the trimmed V and J ends, which lost 2 bases and 3 bases, there was a span of 8 bases. The CDR3 totals 13 residues. Germline values: CDR1 DFQATT, CDR2 SNEGSKA (reference sequence).

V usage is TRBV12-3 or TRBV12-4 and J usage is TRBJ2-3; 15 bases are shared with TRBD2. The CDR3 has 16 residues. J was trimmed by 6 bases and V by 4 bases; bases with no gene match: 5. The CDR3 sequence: CASSSRTSGGADTQYF. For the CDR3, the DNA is TGTGCCAGCAGTTCCAGGACTAGCGGGGGGGCGGATACGCAGTATTTT.

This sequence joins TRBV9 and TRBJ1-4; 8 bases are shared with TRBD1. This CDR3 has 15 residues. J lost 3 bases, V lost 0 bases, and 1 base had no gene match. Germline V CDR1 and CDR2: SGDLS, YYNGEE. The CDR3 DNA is TGTGCCAGCAGCGTAGAGGACAGGGCTAATGAAAAACTGTTTTTT. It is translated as CASSVEDRANEKLFF.

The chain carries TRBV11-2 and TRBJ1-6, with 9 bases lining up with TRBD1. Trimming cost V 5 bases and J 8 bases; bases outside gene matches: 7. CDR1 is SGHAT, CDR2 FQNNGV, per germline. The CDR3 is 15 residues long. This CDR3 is CASSPPGTGHSPLHF. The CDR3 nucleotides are TGTGCCAGCAGCCCCCCCGGGACAGGGCATTCACCCCTCCACTTT.

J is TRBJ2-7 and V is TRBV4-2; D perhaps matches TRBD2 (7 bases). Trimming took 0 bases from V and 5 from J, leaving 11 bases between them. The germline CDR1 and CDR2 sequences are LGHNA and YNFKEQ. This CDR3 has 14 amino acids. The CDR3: CASSQEGGRDEQYF. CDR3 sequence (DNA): TGTGCCAGCAGCCAAGAGGGGGGGCGGGACGAGCAGTACTTC.

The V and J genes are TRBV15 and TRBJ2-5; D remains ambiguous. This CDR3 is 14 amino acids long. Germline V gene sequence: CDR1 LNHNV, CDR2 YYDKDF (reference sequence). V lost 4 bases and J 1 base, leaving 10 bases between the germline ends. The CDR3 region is CATSTRTVQETQYF. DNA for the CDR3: TGTGCCACCAGCACCCGAACAGTCCAAGAGACCCAGTACTTC.

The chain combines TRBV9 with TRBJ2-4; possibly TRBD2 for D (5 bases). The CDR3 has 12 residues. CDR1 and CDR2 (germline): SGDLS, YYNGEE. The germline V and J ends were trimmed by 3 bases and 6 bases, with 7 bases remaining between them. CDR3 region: CASSAEGNIQYF. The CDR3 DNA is TGTGCCAGCAGCGCCGAGGGAAACATTCAGTACTTC.

The CDR3 is CSARDRTGGSYNEQFF. Here the CDR3 DNA reads TGCAGTGCTAGAGATCGAACGGGGGGCTCCTACAATGAGCAGTTCTTC. The chain recombines TRBV20-1 with TRBJ2-1; 7 bases map to TRBD2. The CDR3 sequence is 16 residues long. V shed 0 bases and J 0 bases; nucleotides not matched to a gene: 5. Germline values: CDR1 DFQATT, CDR2 SNEGSKA (reference sequence).

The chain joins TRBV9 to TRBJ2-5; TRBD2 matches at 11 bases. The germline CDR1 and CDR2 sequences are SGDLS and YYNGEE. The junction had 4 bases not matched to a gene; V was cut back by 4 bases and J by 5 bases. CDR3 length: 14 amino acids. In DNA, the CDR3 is TGTGCCAGCAGCTTTAGCGGGGGGGCTGAGACCCAGTACTTC. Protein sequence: CASSFSGGAETQYF.

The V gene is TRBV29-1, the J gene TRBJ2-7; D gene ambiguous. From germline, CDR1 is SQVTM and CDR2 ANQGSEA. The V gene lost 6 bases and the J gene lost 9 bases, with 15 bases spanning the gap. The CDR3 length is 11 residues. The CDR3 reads CSVELGTGQYF. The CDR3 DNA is TGCAGCGTGGAGCTGGGAACCGGGCAGTACTTC.

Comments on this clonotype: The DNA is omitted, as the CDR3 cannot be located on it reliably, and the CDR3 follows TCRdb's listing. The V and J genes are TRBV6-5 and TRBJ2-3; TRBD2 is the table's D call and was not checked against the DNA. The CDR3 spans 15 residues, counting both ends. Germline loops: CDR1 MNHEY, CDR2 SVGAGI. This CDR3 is CASSYPSGGGIRSIF.

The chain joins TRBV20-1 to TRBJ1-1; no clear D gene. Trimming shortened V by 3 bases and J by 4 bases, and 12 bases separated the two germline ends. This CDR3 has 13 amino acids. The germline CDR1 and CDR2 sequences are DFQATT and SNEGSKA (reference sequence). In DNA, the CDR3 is TGCAGTGCTAGGGGTACACGGAGCACTGAAGCTTTCTTT. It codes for CSARGTRSTEAFF.

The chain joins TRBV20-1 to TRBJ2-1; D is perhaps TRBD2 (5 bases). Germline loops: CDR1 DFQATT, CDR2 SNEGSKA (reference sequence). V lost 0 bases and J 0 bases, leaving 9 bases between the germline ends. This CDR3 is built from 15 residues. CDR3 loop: CSARDEAASYNEQFF. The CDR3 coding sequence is TGCAGTGCTAGAGATGAAGCGGCCTCCTACAATGAGCAGTTCTTC.

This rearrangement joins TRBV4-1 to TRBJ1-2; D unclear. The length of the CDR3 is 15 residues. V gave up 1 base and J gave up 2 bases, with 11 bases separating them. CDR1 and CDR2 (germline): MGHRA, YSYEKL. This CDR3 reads CASSQVGRGNYGYTF. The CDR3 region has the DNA TGCGCCAGCAGCCAAGTAGGGCGGGGAAACTATGGCTACACCTTC.

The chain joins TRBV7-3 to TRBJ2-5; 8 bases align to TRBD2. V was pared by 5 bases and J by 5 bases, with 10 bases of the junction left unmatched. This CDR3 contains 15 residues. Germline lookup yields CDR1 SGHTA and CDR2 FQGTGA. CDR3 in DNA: TGTGCCAGCAGCCCCCTGGCGGGGGGTGAGGAGACCCAGTACTTC. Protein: CASSPLAGGEETQYF. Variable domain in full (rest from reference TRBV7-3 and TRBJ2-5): GAGVSQTPSNKVTEKGKYVELRCDPISGHTALYWYRQSLGQGPEFLIYFQGTGAADDSGLPNDRFFAVRPEGSVSTLKIQRTERGDSAVYLCASSPLAGGEETQYFGPGTRLLVL.

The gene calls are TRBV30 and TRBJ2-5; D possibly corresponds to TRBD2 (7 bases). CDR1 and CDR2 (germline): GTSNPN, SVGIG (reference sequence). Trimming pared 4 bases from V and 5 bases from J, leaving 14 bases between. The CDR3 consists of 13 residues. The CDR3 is CAWNSGGLETQYF. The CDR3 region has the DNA TGTGCCTGGAACTCCGGGGGGCTGGAGACCCAGTACTTC. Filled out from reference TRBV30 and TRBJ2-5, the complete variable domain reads SQTIHQWPATLVQPVGSPLSLECTVEGTSNPNLYWYRQAAGRGLQLLFYSVGIGQISSEVPQNLSASRPQDRQFILSSKKLLLSDSGFYLCAWNSGGLETQYFGPGTRLLVL.

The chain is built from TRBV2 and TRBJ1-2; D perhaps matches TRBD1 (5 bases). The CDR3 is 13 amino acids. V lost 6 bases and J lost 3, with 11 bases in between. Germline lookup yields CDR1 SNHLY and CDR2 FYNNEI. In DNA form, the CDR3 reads TGTGCCAGCAGCGGGGACCAAGACTATGGCTACACCTTC. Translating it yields CASSGDQDYGYTF.

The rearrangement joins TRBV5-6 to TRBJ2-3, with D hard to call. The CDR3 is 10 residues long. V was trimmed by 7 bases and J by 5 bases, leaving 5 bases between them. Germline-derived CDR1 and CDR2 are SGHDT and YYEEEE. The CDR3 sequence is CASGQDTQYF. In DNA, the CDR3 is TGTGCCAGCGGGCAAGATACGCAGTATTTT.

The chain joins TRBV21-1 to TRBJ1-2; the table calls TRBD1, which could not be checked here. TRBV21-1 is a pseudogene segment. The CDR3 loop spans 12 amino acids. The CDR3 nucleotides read TGTGCCAGACACAGGAATAACTATGGCTACACCTTC. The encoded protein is CARHRNNYGYTF.

CDR3 DNA sequence: TGTGCCAGCGAAAGCACAGAGACCCAGTACTTC. Protein product: CASESTETQYF. This chain joins TRBV2 and TRBJ2-5, with D unclear. Looked up from germline, CDR1 is SNHLY and CDR2 is FYNNEI. The V end lost 8 bases, the J end lost 4 bases, and 8 bases lay between the germline ends. The length of the CDR3 is 11 residues.